The 7 T cell receptor beta chains listed next were all sequenced from one sample in a study of blood T cell repertoires in COVID-19 (TCRdb year 2020). The library was made by the immunoSEQ multiplex PCR assay. Here the immuneACCESS table is served through TCRdb, limited to in-frame sequences with V and J called. Missing clones are a known gap in these copies; in checked studies unresolved V genes cover under half, and the rest lacks a known reason. In this sample the table shows about 230,000 clones, about 90% of which occur a single time. 3.5% to 4% of the sample belongs to the ten largest clones. Sequenced input: PBMCs or T cells enriched from blood (not recorded which). All receptors come from a young woman with acute COVID-19.

The chain couples TRBV9 to TRBJ2-3, with TRBD2 matching over 15 bases. Germline CDR1 SGDLS, CDR2 YYNGEE. The CDR3 has 17 residues. V was pared by 4 bases and J by 5 bases, with 8 bases of the junction left unmatched. Here the CDR3 reads CASSLRTSGGAGDTQYF. CDR3 nucleotide sequence: TGTGCCAGCAGCCTCCGGACTAGCGGGGGGGCCGGAGATACGCAGTATTTT.

The J gene is TRBJ2-5, the V gene TRBV9; 10 bases map to TRBD1. The CDR3 spans 14 residues. With V trimmed by 3 bases and J by 6 bases, 5 bases remained unmatched. In germline, CDR1 is SGDLS, CDR2 YYNGEE. The CDR3 DNA reads TGTGCCAGCAGCGCGTCGACAGGGGGCAAGACCCAGTACTTC. It encodes CASSASTGGKTQYF.

The V gene is TRBV5-5, the J gene TRBJ2-6; D is undetermined. Germline V CDR1 and CDR2: SGHKS, YYEKEE (reference sequence). The CDR3 covers 16 residues. V gave up 2 bases and J gave up 1 base, with 10 bases separating them. CDR3 sequence reads: CASSLSGVSGANVLTF. The DNA for the CDR3 is TGTGCCAGCAGCTTAAGTGGAGTATCTGGGGCCAACGTCCTGACTTTC.

This chain connects TRBV28 to TRBJ1-1; D is uncertain. V gave up 1 base and J gave up 8 bases, with 8 bases separating them. The CDR3 sequence is 12 residues long. The V gene's germline CDR1 is MDHEN and CDR2 SYDVKM. This chain's CDR3 is CASSLLQFEAFF. CDR3 in DNA: TGTGCCAGCAGTTTATTACAGTTCGAAGCTTTCTTT.

J is TRBJ1-3 and V is TRBV19; D ambiguous. Per the germline V gene, CDR1 is LNHDA and CDR2 is SQIVND (reference sequence). Trimming took off 3 bases at V and 0 bases at J, with 6 bases between the two ends. The CDR3 length is 14 residues. CDR3 residues: CASSIRSSGNTIYF. CDR3 nucleotide sequence: TGTGCCAGTAGTATCAGATCCTCTGGAAACACCATATATTTT.

The V gene is TRBV7-3, the J gene TRBJ2-1, with 9 nucleotides matching TRBD2. Trimming at V came to 2 bases and at J to 4 bases, leaving 6 bases not matched to a gene. Germline CDR1 reads SGHTA; CDR2 reads FQGTGA. The CDR3 sequence is 16 residues long. The CDR3 protein is CASSLLPSGVYNEQFF. CDR3 DNA: TGTGCCAGCAGCTTACTACCTAGCGGGGTGTACAATGAGCAGTTCTTC.

The rearrangement uses TRBV5-5 and TRBJ2-3; TRBD1 is a possible D gene (6 bases). Germline V lookup: CDR1 SGHKS, CDR2 YYEKEE (reference sequence). V lost 0 bases to trimming and J lost 1 base, with 12 bases between them. The CDR3 runs 16 residues. CDR3 nucleotide sequence: TGTGCCAGCAGCTTGGCCACAGGGAGAGGCACAGATACGCAGTATTTT. Encoded protein: CASSLATGRGTDTQYF.